Listed below are T cell receptor beta chains from one sample, sequenced in a study of OX40 agonist ivuxolimab in advanced cancers. Profiling relied on immunoSEQ multiplex PCR, and the TCRdb table lists in-frame clones only, not all of them. The table shows around 74,000 clones, with 80% to 95% occurring only once. The sample consisted of CD4+ or CD8+ T cells sorted from blood, taken in a trial of the OX40 agonist ivuxolimab. These TCRs come from an adult with an advanced solid tumor such as melanoma, head and neck, liver or kidney cancer. The CDR3 runs from the conserved cysteine through the conserved F or W. Fields, in order: J gene, V gene, clone size, D gene, CDR3 DNA, CDR3 protein. The D gene is left open where the match is weak. For some rows the clone size is stated as once, few or many, or as a class when expanded; others skip it.

>TRBJ1-1|TRBV10-3|NA|NA
TGTGCCATCAGTGAAGAGGCAGTGAACACTGAAGCTTTCTTT
CAISEEAVNTEAFF
>TRBJ1-5|TRBV4-2|NA|NA
TGTGCCAGCAGCCAAGGGGAAGGGCGAGGCAATCAGCCCCAGCATTTT
CASSQGEGRGNQPQHF
>TRBJ2-4|TRBV18|few|TRBD1
TGTGCCAGCTCACCGGGACAGGGGGTGGTGGACATTCAGTACTTC
CASSPGQGVVDIQYF
>TRBJ2-7|TRBV15|NA|NA
TGTGCCACCAGCAGAGACGAGGAGGGTCCAAGCTCCTACGAGCAGTACTTC
CATSRDEEGPSSYEQYF
>TRBJ2-7|TRBV29-1|NA|TRBD1
TGCAGCGTTGTTGGGACAGGGACCTACGAGCAGTACTTC
CSVVGTGTYEQYF
>TRBJ2-7|TRBV5-1|NA|NA
TGCGCCAGCAGTTTCGTAACAGTGAGCTACGAGCAGTACTTC
CASSFVTVSYEQYF
>TRBJ2-5|TRBV7-8|NA|TRBD1
TGTGCCAGCAGCGTTCCGGGACAGGGGCTTCCTTGGACCCAGTACTTC
CASSVPGQGLPWTQYF
>TRBJ2-7|TRBV11-2|NA|TRBD1
TGTGCCAGCAGCACCGGGACAGGGAGTGAGCAGTACTTC
CASSTGTGSEQYF
>TRBJ2-1|TRBV9|once|NA
TGTGCCAGCAGCGTAGCGGCGGATTCCTACAATGAGCAGTTCTTC
CASSVAADSYNEQFF
>TRBJ2-1|TRBV5-6|NA|TRBD1
TGTGCCAGCACCGGGGACAGGCAGAACAATGAGCAGTTCTTC
CASTGDRQNNEQFF
>TRBJ2-5|TRBV6-6|NA|NA
TGTGCCAGCAGTTTACTAGGAGAGACCCAGTACTTC
CASSLLGETQYF
>TRBJ2-7|TRBV10-2|NA|NA
TGCGCCAGCAGCAGGGACCCGACTTACGAGCAGTACTTC
CASSRDPTYEQYF
>TRBJ2-7|TRBV30|NA|NA
TGTGCCTGGAGTGACAGGGTCTCCTACGAGCAGTACTTC
CAWSDRVSYEQYF
>TRBJ2-5|TRBV6-1|NA|TRBD1
TGTGCCAGCAGTGAGAGGGGACAGAAATACCCCCAGGAGACCCAGTACTTC
CASSERGQKYPQETQYF
>TRBJ2-7|TRBV9|NA|NA
TGTGCCAGCAGCGTACAGGGCTACGAGCAGTACTTC
CASSVQGYEQYF
>TRBJ2-1|TRBV11-2|NA|NA
TGTGCCAGCACGTTTCCTAACAATGAGCAGTTCTTC
CASTFPNNEQFF
>TRBJ1-2|TRBV5-1|NA|TRBD1
TGCGCCTCGTCGGGACAGGGGGACTATGGCTACACCTTC
CASSGQGDYGYTF
>TRBJ2-5|TRBV10-2|NA|NA
TGCGCCAGCAGTGTAAGTTCGCAAGAGACCCAGTACTTC
CASSVSSQETQYF
>TRBJ2-5|TRBV29-1|NA|NA
TGCAGCGTTGATTTGACAGTCCAAGAGACCCAGTACTTC
CSVDLTVQETQYF
>TRBJ2-1|TRBV4-3|once|TRBD1
TGCGCCAGCAGCCAAGACCCCCCACAGGGGGCCACAAGCAATGAGCAGTTCTTC
CASSQDPPQGATSNEQFF
>TRBJ1-5|TRBV7-2|NA|NA
TGTGCCGTCAGCCCGGCAGGCGTCAATCAGCCCCAGCATTTT
CAVSPAGVNQPQHF
>TRBJ1-6|TRBV7-9|NA|NA
TGTGCCAGCAGCTTAGGTGGCAGGGAAGATTCACCCCTCCACTTT
CASSLGGREDSPLHF
>TRBJ2-6|TRBV27|NA|NA
TGTGCCAGCAGTTTTCTCAGGAACTCTGGGGCCAACGTCCTGACTTTC
CASSFLRNSGANVLTF
>TRBJ2-3|TRBV27|once|TRBD2
TGTGCCAGCAGTTTAGGGAGGGCCGCAGATACGCAGTATTTT
CASSLGRAADTQYF
>TRBJ2-1|TRBV10-3|NA|NA
TGTGCCATCAGTGACCTTTGGGGGGTGAACAATGAGCAGTTCTTC
CAISDLWGVNNEQFF
>TRBJ2-1|TRBV27|few|NA
TGTGCCAGCAGTTTAGATTTAGGTCTTGAGCAGTTCTTC
CASSLDLGLEQFF
>TRBJ1-6|TRBV19|NA|TRBD1
TGTGCCAGTAGTGTCGGGACAGGGTATAATTCACCCCTCCACTTT
CASSVGTGYNSPLHF
>TRBJ2-7|TRBV13|NA|NA
TGTGCCAGCAGCTTAGGCCGACAGGCCTACGAGCAGTACTTC
CASSLGRQAYEQYF
>TRBJ1-4|TRBV18|few|NA
TGTGCCAGCTCACCACCGGGCGAAGAAAAACTGTTTTTT
CASSPPGEEKLFF
>TRBJ2-2|TRBV9|NA|NA
TGTGCCAGCAGCGCGATAAGGGCCACCGGGGAGCTGTTTTTT
CASSAIRATGELFF
>TRBJ2-2|TRBV19|NA|TRBD1
TGTGCCACCTCCCAGGGGGCAATCGGGGAGCTGTTTTTT
CATSQGAIGELFF
>TRBJ2-1|TRBV28|NA|TRBD2
TGTGCCAGCAGTTCGCCGAGGGAGGGCCATTCCTACAATGAGCAGTTCTTC
CASSSPREGHSYNEQFF
>TRBJ2-5|TRBV5-6|NA|TRBD1
TGTGCCAGCAGCCCTGACAGGGTCCAAGAGACCCAGTACTTC
CASSPDRVQETQYF
>TRBJ2-7|TRBV11-2|once|TRBD1
TGTGCCAGCAGCGTCTACAGGGGCGCCCCCTACGAGCAGTACTTC
CASSVYRGAPYEQYF
>TRBJ2-7|TRBV7-9|NA|NA
TGTGCCAGCAGCTTTGGGGATGGCGAGCAGTACTTC
CASSFGDGEQYF